The 27 T cell receptor beta chains below were found in one sample sequenced in a study of cytomegalovirus exposure and HLA in healthy donors. Primers included in the PCR were 60 Vbeta and 13 Jbeta primers. TCRdb keeps only in-frame clones here, not all; method: immunoSEQ multiplex PCR. Of approximately 290,000 clones listed, around 80% are singletons. The sequencing sample was made of PBMCs. The receptors stem from a girl aged 2 to 9 in good health and CMV-seronegative.

The J gene is TRBJ1-2, the V gene TRBV9; D is undetermined. The CDR3 consists of 17 residues. V shed 0 bases and J shed 4 bases, with 19 bases lying between them. Per germline, CDR1 SGDLS and CDR2 YYNGEE. The CDR3 DNA sequence: TGTGCCAGCAGCGTAGACTCCGCAAGTTGGAGCTCCTATGGCTACACCTTC. Translated, it gives CASSVDSASWSSYGYTF.

The CDR3 DNA follows: TGTGCCTGGACCGGAGGTGCGGTGAGCTCCTACAATGAGCAGTTCTTC. Its protein is CAWTGGAVSSYNEQFF. The gene calls are TRBV30 and TRBJ2-1; tentative D call: TRBD2 (5 bases). The V end was cut by 4 bases, the J end by 0 bases, with 16 bases between. Germline assignment: CDR1 GTSNPN and CDR2 SVGIG (reference sequence). CDR3 length equals 16 residues.

The V call is TRBV7-9, the J call TRBJ2-5, with D tentatively TRBD1 (6 bases). The J call may be in error: the DNA end matches TRBJ2-7 better. This CDR3 contains 12 residues. Germline V gene lookup returns CDR1 SEHNR and CDR2 FQNEAQ (reference sequence). The CDR3 protein is CASSRKGDEQYF. In DNA form, the CDR3 reads TGTGCCAGCAGCCGGAAGGGGGACGAGCAGTACTTC.

CDR3: CASSQTGQNTEAFF. In DNA form, the CDR3 reads TGCGCCAGCAGCCAAACTGGACAGAACACTGAAGCTTTCTTT. The chain employs TRBV4-1 and TRBJ1-1; a weak D match, TRBD1 (5 bases). Looked up from germline, CDR1 is MGHRA and CDR2 is YSYEKL. V gave up 2 bases and J gave up 1 base, with 8 bases separating them. This CDR3 region has 14 residues.

CDR3 residues: CASSPYQDYTEAFF. The CDR3 DNA sequence: TGTGCCAGCAGCCCTTACCAGGACTACACTGAAGCTTTCTTT. The chain has TRBV7-8 and TRBJ1-1; D gene unclear. The CDR3 length is 14 residues. The germline CDR1 and CDR2 sequences are SGHVS and FQNEAQ. Trimming cost V 5 bases and J 3 bases, with 13 bases left between them.

The V call is TRBV6-6, the J call TRBJ2-7; TRBD2 agrees at 8 bases. The CDR3 consists of 16 residues. Losses at the gene ends were 0 bases for V and 2 bases for J; bases not matched to a gene: 6. Germline values: CDR1 MNHNY, CDR2 SVGAGI (reference sequence). The CDR3 nucleotides read TGTGCCAGCAGTTACTCGTGGGGACTAGGCCCCTACGAGCAGTACTTC. It is translated as CASSYSWGLGPYEQYF.

The chain uses TRBV6-5 and TRBJ2-3, with a weak D call TRBD2 (5 bases). Germline V gene data show CDR1 as MNHEY and CDR2 as SVGAGI. This CDR3 contains 15 residues. V was shortened by 2 bases and J by 1 base, with 10 bases between the two germline ends. The CDR3 coding sequence is TGTGCCAGCAGTTACACGGGGTTCGGCACAGATACGCAGTATTTT. Its protein product is CASSYTGFGTDTQYF.

This clone was counted once. The gene calls are TRBV4-1 and TRBJ1-4; D is uncertain. The V and J ends lost 0 bases and 8 bases respectively, with 16 bases between them. The CDR3 is 16 residues long. CDR1 is MGHRA, CDR2 YSYEKL, per germline. The CDR3 bases are TGCGCCAGCAGCCAAGAGGCGCGACCCGGAGGGGAAAAACTGTTTTTT. Translating gives CASSQEARPGGEKLFF.

This clone was counted a single time. V is TRBV28 and J is TRBJ1-5, with D unresolved. The germline V gene encodes CDR1 MDHEN and CDR2 SYDVKM. This CDR3 region has 14 residues. V was shortened by 5 bases and J by 0 bases, with 8 bases between the two germline ends. CDR3 nucleotide sequence: TGTGCCAGCAGTCCCTATTATAGCAATCAGCCCCAGCATTTT. Translating gives CASSPYYSNQPQHF.

The chain links TRBV28 to TRBJ2-7; D is possibly TRBD1 or TRBD2 (6 bases each). The CDR3 extends over 15 amino acids. V lost 6 bases to trimming and J lost 2 bases, with 17 bases between them. The germline gives CDR1 MDHEN, CDR2 SYDVKM. CDR3 DNA sequence: TGTGCCAGCAGCTTAGGGGGGAGAGTGACCTACGAGCAGTACTTC. It codes for CASSLGGRVTYEQYF.

The V gene is TRBV7-2, the J gene TRBJ2-5, with TRBD2 identical over 9 bases. CDR1 SGHTA and CDR2 FQGNSA come from the germline V gene. The CDR3 spans 13 residues. J gave up 3 bases and V 8 bases, and 4 bases lay outside the gene matches. CDR3 amino acids: CASERGAEETQYF. In DNA, the CDR3 is TGTGCCAGCGAGCGGGGGGCTGAAGAGACCCAGTACTTC.

The chain carries TRBV7-9 and TRBJ1-1; 7 bases map to TRBD1. The CDR3 contains 15 residues. The V and J ends lost 5 bases and 1 base, in that order; junction bases with no gene match: 7. Per the germline V gene, CDR1 is SEHNR and CDR2 is FQNEAQ (reference sequence). The CDR3 spells CASSPRTGRNTEAFF. CDR3 DNA: TGTGCCAGCAGCCCCCGGACAGGCCGGAACACTGAAGCTTTCTTT.

Comments on this clone: At one end, the junction sequence differs from germline, possibly due to a read error. Other DNA sequences in this sample translate to the same CDR3. The genes are TRBV14 and TRBJ1-2; D not certain. Germline values: CDR1 SGHDN, CDR2 FVKESK. This CDR3 spans 13 amino acids. CDR3 in amino acids: CASSQDRVYGYTF. CDR3 sequence (DNA): TGTGCTAGCAGCCAAGATCGGGTGTATGGCTACACCTTC.

The chain recombines TRBV27 with TRBJ2-5; D uncertain. Germline V CDR1 and CDR2: MNHEY, SMNVEV (reference sequence). Trimming removed 0 bases from V and 4 bases from J, with 6 bases in between. This CDR3 contains 13 residues. The CDR3, as DNA: TGTGCCAGCAGTTTATCGTGGAGAGAGACCCAGTACTTC. It encodes CASSLSWRETQYF.

A word on this clone: At one end, the junction sequence differs from germline, possibly due to a read error. The identical CDR3 is also encoded by other nucleotide sequences in the sample. This sequence joins TRBV9 and TRBJ2-2, with D maybe TRBD1 (5 bases). Germline V lookup: CDR1 SGDLS, CDR2 YYNGEE. The CDR3 length is 14 residues. The CDR3 DNA follows: TGCGCCAGCAGCGTAGTAGGGGTCGGCGGGGAGCTGTTTTTT. Residues: CASSVVGVGGELFF.

This sequence joins TRBV7-2 and TRBJ2-5; weak D call: TRBD2 (7 bases). The CDR3 has 15 amino acids. Between the trimmed V and J ends, which lost 0 bases and 5 bases, there was a span of 13 bases. Germline lookup yields CDR1 SGHTA and CDR2 FQGNSA. CDR3 DNA: TGTGCCAGCAGCTTAGCTGGGGGGGGGCCGGAGACCCAGTACTTC. Translation: CASSLAGGGPETQYF.

This rearrangement joins TRBV11-3 to TRBJ1-2; D gene uncertain. Germline lookup yields CDR1 SGHNT and CDR2 YENEEA. The CDR3 covers 14 residues. The V end was cut by 0 bases, the J end by 8 bases, with 13 bases between. CDR3 nucleotide sequence: TGTGCCAGCAGCTTAGAAGTGGAGGGAGAAGGCTACACCTTC. As protein: CASSLEVEGEGYTF.

The chain recombines TRBV7-9 with TRBJ2-1, with a possible D match to TRBD2 (5 bases). The CDR3 covers 12 residues. Germline values: CDR1 SEHNR, CDR2 FQNEAQ (reference sequence). The CDR3: CVVRGWRNEQFF. The CDR3 DNA reads TGTGTCGTCCGCGGGTGGCGCAATGAGCAGTTCTTC.

The chain employs TRBV9 and TRBJ2-2; the match to TRBD2 covers 11 bases. There are 17 residues in the CDR3. Germline lookup yields CDR1 SGDLS and CDR2 YYNGEE. The V gene end was trimmed by 4 bases and the J gene end by 4 bases; junction bases not matched to a gene: 9. The CDR3 loop is CASSLGVAGGPTGELFF. DNA of the CDR3: TGTGCCAGCAGCCTTGGGGTAGCGGGGGGGCCCACCGGGGAGCTGTTTTTT.

This clone showed up just once. The rearrangement joins TRBV10-3 to TRBJ2-2; TRBD2 is a possible D gene (6 bases). Germline V lookup: CDR1 ENHRY, CDR2 SYGVKD. The CDR3 runs to 14 residues. V was shortened by 7 bases and J by 3 bases, with 12 bases between the two germline ends. The CDR3 loop reads CAITEREDTGELFF. In DNA form, the CDR3 reads TGTGCCATCACGGAAAGGGAGGACACCGGGGAGCTGTTTTTT.

This clone has only one observation. This chain uses TRBV10-3 with TRBJ1-4; no firm D call. The CDR3 sequence is 15 residues long. Germline V gene lookup returns CDR1 ENHRY and CDR2 SYGVKD. Trimming cost V 3 bases and J 7 bases, with 15 bases left between them. CDR3 sequence: CAISDPGSRSEKLFF. The CDR3 coding sequence is TGTGCCATCAGTGACCCGGGATCGAGGAGTGAAAAACTGTTTTTT.

The chain links TRBV25-1 to TRBJ1-5; no clear D gene. The germline V gene has CDR1 MGHDK and CDR2 SYGVNS. V was shortened by 1 base and J by 1 base, with 5 bases between the two germline ends. The length of the CDR3 is 14 residues. Here the CDR3 reads CASSESLSNQPQHF. The CDR3 bases are TGTGCCAGCAGTGAATCCTTGAGCAATCAGCCCCAGCATTTT.

A remark on this clone: The same CDR3 can be traced to other DNA sequences in this sample. The gene calls are TRBV7-9 and TRBJ1-4, with D perhaps TRBD1 (6 bases). The V gene lost 6 bases and the J gene lost 1 base, with 6 bases spanning the gap. The CDR3 length is 13 residues. Germline V gives CDR1 SEHNR, CDR2 FQNEAQ (reference sequence). This CDR3 is CASRDRTNEKLFF. The DNA for the CDR3 is TGTGCCAGCAGGGACAGAACTAATGAAAAACTGTTTTTT.

This chain links TRBV10-3 with TRBJ1-3; D is undetermined. There are 17 residues in the CDR3. V lost 6 bases and J lost 0, with 18 bases in between. The germline CDR1 and CDR2 sequences are ENHRY and SYGVKD. The CDR3 nucleotides read TGTGCCATCAGCTCCCCTTCCACTGCTTACTCTGGAAACACCATATATTTT. Translating it yields CAISSPSTAYSGNTIYF.

This chain joins TRBV7-9 and TRBJ2-7; 8 nucleotides agree with TRBD1. This CDR3 comprises 17 residues. Trimming at V came to 1 base and at J to 0 bases, leaving 8 bases not matched to a gene. Germline V gene sequence: CDR1 SEHNR, CDR2 FQNEAQ (reference sequence). The CDR3 spells CASSLGERTGLSYEQYF. CDR3 nucleotides: TGTGCCAGCAGCTTAGGGGAACGGACAGGGCTCTCCTACGAGCAGTACTTC. The entire variable domain, with the rest obtained from reference TRBV7-9 and TRBJ2-7, is as follows: DTGVSQNPRHKITKRGQNVTFRCDPISEHNRLYWYRQTLGQGPEFLTYFQNEAQLEKSRLLSDRFSAERPKGSFSTLEIQRTEQGDSAMYLCASSLGERTGLSYEQYFGPGTRLTVT.

The chain links TRBV27 to TRBJ2-1; possible D gene TRBD2, 6 bases. Trimming took 1 base from V and 8 from J, leaving 18 bases between them. Looked up from germline, CDR1 is MNHEY and CDR2 is SMNVEV (reference sequence). This CDR3 is built from 16 residues. In nucleotides, the CDR3 is TGTGCCAGCAGTTTATTGGGGGGTGGGTTACGGGATGAGCAGTTCTTC. Protein product: CASSLLGGGLRDEQFF.

The J gene is TRBJ2-7, the V gene TRBV25-1, with 7 bases identical to TRBD1. Germline V lookup: CDR1 MGHDK, CDR2 SYGVNS. The CDR3 loop spans 15 amino acids. After removal of 6 bases from V and 0 bases from J, the junction contained 8 bases not matched to a gene. The CDR3, as DNA: TGTGCCAGCAGCCCGACAGGGTATTACTCCTACGAGCAGTACTTC. Translation gives CASSPTGYYSYEQYF.